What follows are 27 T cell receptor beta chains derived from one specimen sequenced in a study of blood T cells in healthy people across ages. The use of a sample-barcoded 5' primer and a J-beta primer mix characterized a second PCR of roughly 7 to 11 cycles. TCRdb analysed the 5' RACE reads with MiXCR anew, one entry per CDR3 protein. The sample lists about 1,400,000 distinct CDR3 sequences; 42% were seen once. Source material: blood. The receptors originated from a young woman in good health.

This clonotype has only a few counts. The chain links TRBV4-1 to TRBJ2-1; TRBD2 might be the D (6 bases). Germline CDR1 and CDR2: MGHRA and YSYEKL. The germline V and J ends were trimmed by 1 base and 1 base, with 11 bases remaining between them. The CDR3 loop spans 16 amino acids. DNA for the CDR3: TGCGCCAGCAGCCAAGTTACTAGCTTGTCCTACAATGAGCAGTTCTTC. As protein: CASSQVTSLSYNEQFF.

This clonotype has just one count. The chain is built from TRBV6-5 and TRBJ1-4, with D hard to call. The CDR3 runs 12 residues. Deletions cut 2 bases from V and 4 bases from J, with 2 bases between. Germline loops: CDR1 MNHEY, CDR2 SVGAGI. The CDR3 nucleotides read TGTGCCAGCAGTTACGATAATGAAAAACTGTTTTTT. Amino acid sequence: CASSYDNEKLFF.

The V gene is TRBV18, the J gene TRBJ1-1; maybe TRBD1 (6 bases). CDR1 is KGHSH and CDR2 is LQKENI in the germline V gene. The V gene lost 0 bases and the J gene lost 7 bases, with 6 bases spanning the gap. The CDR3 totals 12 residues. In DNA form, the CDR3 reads TGTGCCAGCTCACCACCGGACAGTGAAGCTTTCTTT. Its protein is CASSPPDSEAFF.

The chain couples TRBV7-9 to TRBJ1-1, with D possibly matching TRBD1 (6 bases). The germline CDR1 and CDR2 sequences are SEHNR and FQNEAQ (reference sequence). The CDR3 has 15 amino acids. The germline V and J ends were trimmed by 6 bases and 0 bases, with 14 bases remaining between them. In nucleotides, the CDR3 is TGTGCCAGCAGTTCGGGGGGCTATATGAACACTGAAGCTTTCTTT. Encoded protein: CASSSGGYMNTEAFF.

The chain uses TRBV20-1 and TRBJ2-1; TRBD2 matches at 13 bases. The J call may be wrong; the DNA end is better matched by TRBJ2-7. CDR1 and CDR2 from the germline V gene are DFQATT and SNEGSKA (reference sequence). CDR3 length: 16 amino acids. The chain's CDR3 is CSAWTSGSSSYNEQYF. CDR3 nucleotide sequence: TGCAGTGCCTGGACTAGCGGGAGTAGCTCCTACAATGAGCAGTACTTC.

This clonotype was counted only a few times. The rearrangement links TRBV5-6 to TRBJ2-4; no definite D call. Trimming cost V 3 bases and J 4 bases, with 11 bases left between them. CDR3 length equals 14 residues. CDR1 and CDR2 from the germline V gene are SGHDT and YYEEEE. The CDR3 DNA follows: TGTGCCAGCAGCTACCCGGCAGGAAAAAACATTCAGTACTTC. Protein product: CASSYPAGKNIQYF.

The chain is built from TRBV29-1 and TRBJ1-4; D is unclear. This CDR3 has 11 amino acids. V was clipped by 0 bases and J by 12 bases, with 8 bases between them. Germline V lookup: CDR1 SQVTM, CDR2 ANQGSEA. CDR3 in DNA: TGCAGCGTTGAAGAGGGTTTCGAACTGTTTTTT. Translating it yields CSVEEGFELFF.

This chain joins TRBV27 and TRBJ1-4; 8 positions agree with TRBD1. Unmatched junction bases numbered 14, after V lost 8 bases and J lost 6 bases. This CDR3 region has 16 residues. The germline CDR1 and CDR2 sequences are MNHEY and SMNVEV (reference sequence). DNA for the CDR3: TGTGCCAGCGGCGACGCAGGGGGCTGGGGGCATGAAAAACTGTTTTTT. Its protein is CASGDAGGWGHEKLFF.

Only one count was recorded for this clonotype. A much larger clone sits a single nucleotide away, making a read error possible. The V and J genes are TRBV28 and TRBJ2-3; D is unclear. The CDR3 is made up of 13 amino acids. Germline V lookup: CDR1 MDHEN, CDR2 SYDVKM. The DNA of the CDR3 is TGTGCCGGCAGTCCCGGGCCTTCCGATACGCAGTATTTT. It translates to CAGSPGPSDTQYF.

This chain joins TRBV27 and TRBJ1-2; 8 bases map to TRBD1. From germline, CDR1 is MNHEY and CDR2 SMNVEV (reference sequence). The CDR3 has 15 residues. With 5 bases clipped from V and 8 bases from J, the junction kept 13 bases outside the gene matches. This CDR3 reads CASSPLLGQGLGYTF. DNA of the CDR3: TGTGCCAGCAGTCCGTTACTCGGACAGGGATTGGGCTACACCTTC.

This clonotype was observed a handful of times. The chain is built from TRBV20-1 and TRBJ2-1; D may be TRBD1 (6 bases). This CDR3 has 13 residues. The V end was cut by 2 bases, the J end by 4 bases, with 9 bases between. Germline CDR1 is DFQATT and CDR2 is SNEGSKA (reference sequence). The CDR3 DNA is TGCAGTGCTAGATACAGGGCGTACAATGAGCAGTTCTTC. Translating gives CSARYRAYNEQFF.

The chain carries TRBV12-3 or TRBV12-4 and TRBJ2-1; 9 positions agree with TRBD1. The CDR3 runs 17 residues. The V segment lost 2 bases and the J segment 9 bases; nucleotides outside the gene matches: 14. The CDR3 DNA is TGTGCCAGCAGTTTAAGGGCACCGGGACAGGGATCCAGTGAGCAGTTCTTC. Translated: CASSLRAPGQGSSEQFF.

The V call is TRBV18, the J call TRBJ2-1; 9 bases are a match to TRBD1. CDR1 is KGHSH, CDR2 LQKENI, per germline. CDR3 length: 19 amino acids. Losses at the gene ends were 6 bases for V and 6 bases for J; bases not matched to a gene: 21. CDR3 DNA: TGTGCCAGCTCGCGGAACAGGGGGCTTCGCCCCAGAAGTTCCAATGAGCAGTTCTTC. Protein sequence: CASSRNRGLRPRSSNEQFF.

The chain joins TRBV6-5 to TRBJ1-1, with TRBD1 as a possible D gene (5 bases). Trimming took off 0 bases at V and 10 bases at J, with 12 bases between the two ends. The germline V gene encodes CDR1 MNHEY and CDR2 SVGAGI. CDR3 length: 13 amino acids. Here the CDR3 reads CASSYSGAIIAFF. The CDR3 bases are TGTGCCAGCAGTTACTCAGGGGCAATAATAGCTTTCTTT.

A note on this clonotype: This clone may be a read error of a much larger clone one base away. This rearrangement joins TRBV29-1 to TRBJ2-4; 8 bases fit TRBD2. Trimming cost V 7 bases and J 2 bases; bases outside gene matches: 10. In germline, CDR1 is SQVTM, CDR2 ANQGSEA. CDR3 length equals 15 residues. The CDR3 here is CSAIGREATKNIQYF. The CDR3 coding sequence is TGCAGCGCAATCGGGCGGGAGGCGACCAAAAACATTCAGTACTTC.

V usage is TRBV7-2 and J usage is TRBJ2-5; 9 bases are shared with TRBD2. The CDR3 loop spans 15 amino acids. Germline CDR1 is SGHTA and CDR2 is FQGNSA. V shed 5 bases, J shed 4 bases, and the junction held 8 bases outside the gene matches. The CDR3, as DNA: TGTGCCAGCAGCCCGAATAGCGGGAGAGGAGAGACCCAGTACTTC. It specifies CASSPNSGRGETQYF.

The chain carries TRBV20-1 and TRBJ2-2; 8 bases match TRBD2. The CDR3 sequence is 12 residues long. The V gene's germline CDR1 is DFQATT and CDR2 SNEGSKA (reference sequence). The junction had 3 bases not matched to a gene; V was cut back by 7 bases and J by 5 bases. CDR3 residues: CSDKRETGELFF. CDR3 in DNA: TGCAGTGATAAGCGGGAGACCGGGGAGCTGTTTTTT.

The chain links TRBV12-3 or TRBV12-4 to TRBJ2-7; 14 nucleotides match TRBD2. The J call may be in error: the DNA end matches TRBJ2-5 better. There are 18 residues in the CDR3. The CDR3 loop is CASSLLTSGRAVTETQYF. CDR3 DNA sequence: TGTGCCAGCAGTTTGTTGACTAGCGGGAGGGCTGTTACAGAGACCCAGTACTTC.

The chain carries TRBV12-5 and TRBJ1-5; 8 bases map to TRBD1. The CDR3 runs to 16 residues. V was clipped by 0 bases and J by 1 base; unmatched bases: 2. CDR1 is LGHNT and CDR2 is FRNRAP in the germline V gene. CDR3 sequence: CASGLVTGASNQPQHF. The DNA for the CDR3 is TGTGCTAGTGGTTTGGTGACAGGGGCGAGCAATCAGCCCCAGCATTTT. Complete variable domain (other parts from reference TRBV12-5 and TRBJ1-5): DARVTQTPRHKVTEMGQEVTMRCQPILGHNTVFWYRQTMMQGLELLAYFRNRAPLDDSGMPKDRFSAEMPDATLATLKIQPSEPRDSAVYFCASGLVTGASNQPQHFGDGTRLSIL.

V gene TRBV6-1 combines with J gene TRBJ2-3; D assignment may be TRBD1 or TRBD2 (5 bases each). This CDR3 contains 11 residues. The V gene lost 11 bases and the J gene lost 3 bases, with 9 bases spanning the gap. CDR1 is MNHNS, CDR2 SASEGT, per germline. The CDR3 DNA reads TGTGCCGGGGGACGTACAGATACGCAGTATTTT. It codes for CAGGRTDTQYF.

CDR3 region: CASSQKGTESGYTF. The CDR3 nucleotides read TGTGCCAGCAGCCAAAAGGGAACAGAATCCGGCTACACCTTC. The chain couples TRBV3-1 to TRBJ1-2; D ambiguous. V dropped 2 bases and J dropped 8 bases, with 15 bases sitting between them. The CDR3 is made up of 14 amino acids. CDR1 and CDR2 (germline): LGHDT, YNNKEL (reference sequence).

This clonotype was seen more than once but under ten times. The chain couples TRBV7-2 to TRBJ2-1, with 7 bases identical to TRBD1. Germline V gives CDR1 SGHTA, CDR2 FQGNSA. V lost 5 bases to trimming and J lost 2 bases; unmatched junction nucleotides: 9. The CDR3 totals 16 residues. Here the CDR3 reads CASSPASGQPYNEQFF. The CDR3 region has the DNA TGTGCCAGCAGCCCGGCGTCGGGACAGCCCTACAATGAGCAGTTCTTC.

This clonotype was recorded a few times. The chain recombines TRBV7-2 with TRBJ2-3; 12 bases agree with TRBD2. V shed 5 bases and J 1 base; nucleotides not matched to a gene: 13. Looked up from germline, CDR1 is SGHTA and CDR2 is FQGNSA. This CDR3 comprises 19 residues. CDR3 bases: TGTGCCAGCAGCCCTGGACTAGCGGGACGCCACTCTCGCACAGATACGCAGTATTTT. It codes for CASSPGLAGRHSRTDTQYF.

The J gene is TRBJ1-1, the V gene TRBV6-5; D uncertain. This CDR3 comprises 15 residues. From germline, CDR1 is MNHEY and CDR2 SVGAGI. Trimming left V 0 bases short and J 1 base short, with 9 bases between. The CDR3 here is CASSYSREPNTEAFF. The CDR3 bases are TGTGCCAGCAGTTACTCACGAGAGCCGAACACTGAAGCTTTCTTT.

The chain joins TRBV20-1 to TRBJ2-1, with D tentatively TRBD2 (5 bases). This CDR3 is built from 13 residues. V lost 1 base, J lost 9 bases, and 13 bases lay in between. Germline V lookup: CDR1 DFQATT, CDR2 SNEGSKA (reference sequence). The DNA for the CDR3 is TGCAGTGCTAGAGCCACCGGGAAGGGTGAGCAGTTCTTC. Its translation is CSARATGKGEQFF.

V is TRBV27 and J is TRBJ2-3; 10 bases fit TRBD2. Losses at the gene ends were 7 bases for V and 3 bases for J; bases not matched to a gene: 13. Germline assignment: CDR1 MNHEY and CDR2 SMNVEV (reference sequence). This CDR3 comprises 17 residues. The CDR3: CASNSRGAGGPTDTQYF. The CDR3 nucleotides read TGTGCCAGCAATTCCCGTGGAGCGGGAGGGCCTACAGATACGCAGTATTTT.

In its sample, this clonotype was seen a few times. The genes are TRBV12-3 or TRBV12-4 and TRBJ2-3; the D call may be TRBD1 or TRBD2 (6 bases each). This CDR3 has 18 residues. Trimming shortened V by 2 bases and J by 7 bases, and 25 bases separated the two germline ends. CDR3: CASSLNARGQTHGHTQYF. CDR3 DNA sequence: TGTGCCAGCAGTTTAAACGCCCGGGGGCAGACCCACGGGCATACGCAGTATTTT.